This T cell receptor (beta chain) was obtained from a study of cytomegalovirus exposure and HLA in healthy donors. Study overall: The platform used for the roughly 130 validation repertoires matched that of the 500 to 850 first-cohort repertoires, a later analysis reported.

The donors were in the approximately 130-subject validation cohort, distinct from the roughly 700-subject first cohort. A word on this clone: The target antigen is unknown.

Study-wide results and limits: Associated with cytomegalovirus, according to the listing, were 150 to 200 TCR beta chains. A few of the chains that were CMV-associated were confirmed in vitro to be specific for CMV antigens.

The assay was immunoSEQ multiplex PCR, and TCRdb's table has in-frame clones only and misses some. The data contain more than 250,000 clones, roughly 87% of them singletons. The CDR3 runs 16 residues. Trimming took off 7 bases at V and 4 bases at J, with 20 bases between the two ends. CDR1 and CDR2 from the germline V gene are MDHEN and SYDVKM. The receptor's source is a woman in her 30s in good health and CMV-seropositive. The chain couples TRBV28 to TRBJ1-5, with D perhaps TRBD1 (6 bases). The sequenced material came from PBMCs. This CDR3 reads CASIQGEQGGNQPQHF. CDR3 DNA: TGTGCCAGCATCCAAGGAGAACAGGGAGGTAATCAGCCCCAGCATTTT.